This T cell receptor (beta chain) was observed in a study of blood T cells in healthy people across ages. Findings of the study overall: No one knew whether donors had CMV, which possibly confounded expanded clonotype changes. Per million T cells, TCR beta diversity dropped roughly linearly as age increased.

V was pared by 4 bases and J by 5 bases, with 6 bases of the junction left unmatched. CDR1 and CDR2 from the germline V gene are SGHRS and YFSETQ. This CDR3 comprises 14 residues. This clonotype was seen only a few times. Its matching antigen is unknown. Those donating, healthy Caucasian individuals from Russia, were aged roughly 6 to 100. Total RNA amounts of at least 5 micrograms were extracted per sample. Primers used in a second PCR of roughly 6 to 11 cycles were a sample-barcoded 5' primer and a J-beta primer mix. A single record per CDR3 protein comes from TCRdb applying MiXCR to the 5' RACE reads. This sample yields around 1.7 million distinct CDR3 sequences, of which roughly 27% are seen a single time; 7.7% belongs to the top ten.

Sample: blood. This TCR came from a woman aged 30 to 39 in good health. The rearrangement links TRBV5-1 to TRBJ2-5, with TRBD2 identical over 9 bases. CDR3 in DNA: TGCGCCAGCAGCCCCAGTAGCGGGAGTGAGACCCAGTACTTC. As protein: CASSPSSGSETQYF.